This TCR beta chain was recorded in a study of breast tumors, draining lymph nodes, adjacent tissues. The CDR3 extends over 18 amino acids. TCRdb passed the multiplex PCR reads through MiXCR, listing each CDR3 protein once. The sample consists of about 15,000 distinct CDR3 sequences, about 56% of them appearing once. This clonotype was seen repeatedly, ten times or more. The source is a female donor with breast cancer. Some clones in this sample may be carry-over from other donors' samples. The rearrangement joins TRBV3-2 to TRBJ2-7; TRBD2, the D gene given by the table, was not confirmed from the DNA. TRBV3-2 is annotated as a pseudogene. Sequencing was done on a sample of tumor-adjacent breast tissue. CDR3 sequence: CASSHRREISGPTYEQYF. The CDR3 DNA sequence: TGTGCCAGCAGCCACAGGCGGGAAATTTCGGGTCCGACCTACGAGCAGTACTTC.